This T cell receptor beta chain emerged from a study of cytomegalovirus exposure and HLA in healthy donors. CDR3 size: 15 residues. Germline V lookup: CDR1 SGHRS, CDR2 YFSETQ. The V end was cut by 3 bases, the J end by 6 bases, with 18 bases between. Primers included in the PCR were 60 Vbeta and 13 Jbeta primers. TCRdb's copy holds only in-frame clones and misses some; the assay was immunoSEQ multiplex PCR. Of about 140,000 clones listed, around three quarters are singletons. The sequencing sample was made of PBMCs. The sequence derives from a woman in her thirties or forties in good health and CMV-seronegative. The chain carries TRBV5-1 and TRBJ1-1, with D possibly being TRBD1 (5 bases). CDR3 DNA: TGCGCCAGCAGCTCGGGGTCGGGGGTACGGGCTGAAGCTTTCTTT. Translating it yields CASSSGSGVRAEAFF.